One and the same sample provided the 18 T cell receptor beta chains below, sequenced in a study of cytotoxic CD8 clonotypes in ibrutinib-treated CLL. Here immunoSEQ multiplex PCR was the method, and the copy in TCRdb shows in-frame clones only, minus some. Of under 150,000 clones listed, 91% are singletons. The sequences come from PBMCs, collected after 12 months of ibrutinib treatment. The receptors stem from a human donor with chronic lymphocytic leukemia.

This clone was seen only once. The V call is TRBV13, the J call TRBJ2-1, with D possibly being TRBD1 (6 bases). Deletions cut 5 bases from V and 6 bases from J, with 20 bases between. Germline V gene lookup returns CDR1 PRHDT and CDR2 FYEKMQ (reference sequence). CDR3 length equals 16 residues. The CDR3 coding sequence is TGTGCCAGCAGCCCCGAGGACAGTTATGTCCCCAATGAGCAGTTCTTC. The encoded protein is CASSPEDSYVPNEQFF.

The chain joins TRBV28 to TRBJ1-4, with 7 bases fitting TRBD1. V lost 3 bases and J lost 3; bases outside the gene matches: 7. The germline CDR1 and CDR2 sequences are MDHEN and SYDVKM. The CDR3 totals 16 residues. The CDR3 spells CASSFSQGVANEKLFF. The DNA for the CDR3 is TGTGCCAGCAGTTTCTCCCAGGGGGTAGCTAATGAAAAACTGTTTTTT. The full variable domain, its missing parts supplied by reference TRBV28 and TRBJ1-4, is DVKVTQSSRYLVKRTGEKVFLECVQDMDHENMFWYRQDPGLGLRLIYFSYDVKMKEKGDIPEGYSVSREKKERFSLILESASTNQTSMYLCASSFSQGVANEKLFFGSGTQLSVL.

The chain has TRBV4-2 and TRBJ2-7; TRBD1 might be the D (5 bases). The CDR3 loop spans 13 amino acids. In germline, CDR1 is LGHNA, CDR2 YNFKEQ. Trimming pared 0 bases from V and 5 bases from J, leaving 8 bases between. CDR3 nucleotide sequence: TGTGCCAGCAGCCAAGAGCGCAGGGACGAGCAGTACTTC. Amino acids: CASSQERRDEQYF.

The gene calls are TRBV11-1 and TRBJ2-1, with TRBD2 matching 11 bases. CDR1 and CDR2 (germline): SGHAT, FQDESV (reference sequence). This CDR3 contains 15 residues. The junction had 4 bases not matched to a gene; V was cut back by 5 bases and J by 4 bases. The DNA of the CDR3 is TGTGCCAGCAGCGACCGACTAGCGGGGTACAATGAGCAGTTCTTC. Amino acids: CASSDRLAGYNEQFF.

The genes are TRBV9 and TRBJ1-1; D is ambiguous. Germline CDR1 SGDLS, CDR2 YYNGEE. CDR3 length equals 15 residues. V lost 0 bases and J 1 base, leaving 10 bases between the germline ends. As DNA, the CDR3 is TGTGCCAGCAGCGTAGACCAAACTACGAACACTGAAGCTTTCTTT. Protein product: CASSVDQTTNTEAFF.

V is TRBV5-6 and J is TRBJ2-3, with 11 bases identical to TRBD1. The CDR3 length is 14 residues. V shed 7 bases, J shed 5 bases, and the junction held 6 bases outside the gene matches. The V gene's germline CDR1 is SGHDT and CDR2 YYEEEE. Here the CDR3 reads CASASGTGGDTQYF. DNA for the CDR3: TGTGCCAGCGCATCGGGGACAGGGGGAGATACGCAGTATTTT.

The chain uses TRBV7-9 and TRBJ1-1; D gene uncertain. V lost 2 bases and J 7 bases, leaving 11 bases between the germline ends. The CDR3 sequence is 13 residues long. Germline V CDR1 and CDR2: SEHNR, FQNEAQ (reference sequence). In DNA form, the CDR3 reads TGTGCCAGCAGCTTACAGGATGCAAGTGAAGCTTTCTTT. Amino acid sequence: CASSLQDASEAFF.

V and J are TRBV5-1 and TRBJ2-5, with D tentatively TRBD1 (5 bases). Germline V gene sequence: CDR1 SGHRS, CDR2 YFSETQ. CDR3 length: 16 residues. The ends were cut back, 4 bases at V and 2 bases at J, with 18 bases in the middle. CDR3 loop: CASSPSALAGQETQYF. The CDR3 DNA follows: TGCGCCAGCAGCCCCAGCGCGTTGGCAGGGCAAGAGACCCAGTACTTC.

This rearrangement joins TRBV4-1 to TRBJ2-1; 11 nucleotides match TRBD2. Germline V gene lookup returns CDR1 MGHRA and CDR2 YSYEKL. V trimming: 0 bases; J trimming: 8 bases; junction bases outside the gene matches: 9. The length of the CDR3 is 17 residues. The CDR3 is CASSQEAASGRSDEQFF. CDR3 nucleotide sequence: TGCGCCAGCAGCCAAGAAGCGGCTAGCGGGAGGTCGGATGAGCAGTTCTTC.

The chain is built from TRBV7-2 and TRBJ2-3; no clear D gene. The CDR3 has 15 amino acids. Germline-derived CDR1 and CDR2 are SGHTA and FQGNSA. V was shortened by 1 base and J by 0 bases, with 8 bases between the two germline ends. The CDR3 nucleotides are TGTGCCAGCAGCTTAGTGGCGGTTAGCACAGATACGCAGTATTTT. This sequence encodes CASSLVAVSTDTQYF.

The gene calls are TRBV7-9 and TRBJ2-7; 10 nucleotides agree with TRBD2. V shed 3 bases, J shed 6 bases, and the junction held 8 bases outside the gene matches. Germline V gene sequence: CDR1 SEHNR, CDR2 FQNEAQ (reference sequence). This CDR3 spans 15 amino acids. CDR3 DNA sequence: TGTGCCAGCAGCTTCGGACTAGCGGCCTCGTCCGAGCAGTACTTC. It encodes CASSFGLAASSEQYF.

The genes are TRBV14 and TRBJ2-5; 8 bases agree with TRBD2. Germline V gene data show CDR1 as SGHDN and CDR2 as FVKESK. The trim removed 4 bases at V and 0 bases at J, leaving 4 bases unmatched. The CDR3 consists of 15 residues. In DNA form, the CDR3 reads TGTGCCAGCAGCCCGAGACTAGCGAACCAAGAGACCCAGTACTTC. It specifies CASSPRLANQETQYF.

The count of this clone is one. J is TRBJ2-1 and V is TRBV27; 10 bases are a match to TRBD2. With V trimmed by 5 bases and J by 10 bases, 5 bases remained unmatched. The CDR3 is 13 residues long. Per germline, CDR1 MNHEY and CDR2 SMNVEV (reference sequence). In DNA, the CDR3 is TGTGCCAGCAGTAAGCGGGAGGGGTACGAGCAGTTCTTC. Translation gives CASSKREGYEQFF.

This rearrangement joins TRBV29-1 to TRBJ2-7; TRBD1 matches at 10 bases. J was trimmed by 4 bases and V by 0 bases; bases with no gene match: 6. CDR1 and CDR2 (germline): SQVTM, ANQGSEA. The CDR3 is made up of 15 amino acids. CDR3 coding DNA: TGCAGCGTTGAAGATAGGGACAGGGGTAGGTACGAGCAGTACTTC. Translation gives CSVEDRDRGRYEQYF.

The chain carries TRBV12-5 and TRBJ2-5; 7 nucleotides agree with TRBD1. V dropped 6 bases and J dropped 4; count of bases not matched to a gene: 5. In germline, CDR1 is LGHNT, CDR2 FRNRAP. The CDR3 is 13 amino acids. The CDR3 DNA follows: TGTGCTAGTGGGCAGGGGGTAAGAGAGACCCAGTACTTC. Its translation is CASGQGVRETQYF.

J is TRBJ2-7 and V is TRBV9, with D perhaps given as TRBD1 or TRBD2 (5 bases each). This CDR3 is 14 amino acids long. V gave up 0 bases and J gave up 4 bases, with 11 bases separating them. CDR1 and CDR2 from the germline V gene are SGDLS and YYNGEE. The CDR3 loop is CASSVDLGTYEQYF. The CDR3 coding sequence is TGTGCCAGCAGCGTAGATCTGGGGACGTACGAGCAGTACTTC.

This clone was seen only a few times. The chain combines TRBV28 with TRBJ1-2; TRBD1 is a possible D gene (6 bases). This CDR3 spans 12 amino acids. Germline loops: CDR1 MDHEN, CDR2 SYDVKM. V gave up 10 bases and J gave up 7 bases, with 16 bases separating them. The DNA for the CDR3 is TGTGCCATCCGGACAGTCGTTGGTGGCTACACCTTC. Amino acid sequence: CAIRTVVGGYTF.

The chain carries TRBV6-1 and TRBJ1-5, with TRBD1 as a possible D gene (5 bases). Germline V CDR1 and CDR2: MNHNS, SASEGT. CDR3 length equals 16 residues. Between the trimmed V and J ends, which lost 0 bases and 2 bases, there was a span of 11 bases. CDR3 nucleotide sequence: TGTGCCAGCAGTGAAGCGTTTCGGGGGGGCAATCAGCCCCAGCATTTT. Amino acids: CASSEAFRGGNQPQHF.